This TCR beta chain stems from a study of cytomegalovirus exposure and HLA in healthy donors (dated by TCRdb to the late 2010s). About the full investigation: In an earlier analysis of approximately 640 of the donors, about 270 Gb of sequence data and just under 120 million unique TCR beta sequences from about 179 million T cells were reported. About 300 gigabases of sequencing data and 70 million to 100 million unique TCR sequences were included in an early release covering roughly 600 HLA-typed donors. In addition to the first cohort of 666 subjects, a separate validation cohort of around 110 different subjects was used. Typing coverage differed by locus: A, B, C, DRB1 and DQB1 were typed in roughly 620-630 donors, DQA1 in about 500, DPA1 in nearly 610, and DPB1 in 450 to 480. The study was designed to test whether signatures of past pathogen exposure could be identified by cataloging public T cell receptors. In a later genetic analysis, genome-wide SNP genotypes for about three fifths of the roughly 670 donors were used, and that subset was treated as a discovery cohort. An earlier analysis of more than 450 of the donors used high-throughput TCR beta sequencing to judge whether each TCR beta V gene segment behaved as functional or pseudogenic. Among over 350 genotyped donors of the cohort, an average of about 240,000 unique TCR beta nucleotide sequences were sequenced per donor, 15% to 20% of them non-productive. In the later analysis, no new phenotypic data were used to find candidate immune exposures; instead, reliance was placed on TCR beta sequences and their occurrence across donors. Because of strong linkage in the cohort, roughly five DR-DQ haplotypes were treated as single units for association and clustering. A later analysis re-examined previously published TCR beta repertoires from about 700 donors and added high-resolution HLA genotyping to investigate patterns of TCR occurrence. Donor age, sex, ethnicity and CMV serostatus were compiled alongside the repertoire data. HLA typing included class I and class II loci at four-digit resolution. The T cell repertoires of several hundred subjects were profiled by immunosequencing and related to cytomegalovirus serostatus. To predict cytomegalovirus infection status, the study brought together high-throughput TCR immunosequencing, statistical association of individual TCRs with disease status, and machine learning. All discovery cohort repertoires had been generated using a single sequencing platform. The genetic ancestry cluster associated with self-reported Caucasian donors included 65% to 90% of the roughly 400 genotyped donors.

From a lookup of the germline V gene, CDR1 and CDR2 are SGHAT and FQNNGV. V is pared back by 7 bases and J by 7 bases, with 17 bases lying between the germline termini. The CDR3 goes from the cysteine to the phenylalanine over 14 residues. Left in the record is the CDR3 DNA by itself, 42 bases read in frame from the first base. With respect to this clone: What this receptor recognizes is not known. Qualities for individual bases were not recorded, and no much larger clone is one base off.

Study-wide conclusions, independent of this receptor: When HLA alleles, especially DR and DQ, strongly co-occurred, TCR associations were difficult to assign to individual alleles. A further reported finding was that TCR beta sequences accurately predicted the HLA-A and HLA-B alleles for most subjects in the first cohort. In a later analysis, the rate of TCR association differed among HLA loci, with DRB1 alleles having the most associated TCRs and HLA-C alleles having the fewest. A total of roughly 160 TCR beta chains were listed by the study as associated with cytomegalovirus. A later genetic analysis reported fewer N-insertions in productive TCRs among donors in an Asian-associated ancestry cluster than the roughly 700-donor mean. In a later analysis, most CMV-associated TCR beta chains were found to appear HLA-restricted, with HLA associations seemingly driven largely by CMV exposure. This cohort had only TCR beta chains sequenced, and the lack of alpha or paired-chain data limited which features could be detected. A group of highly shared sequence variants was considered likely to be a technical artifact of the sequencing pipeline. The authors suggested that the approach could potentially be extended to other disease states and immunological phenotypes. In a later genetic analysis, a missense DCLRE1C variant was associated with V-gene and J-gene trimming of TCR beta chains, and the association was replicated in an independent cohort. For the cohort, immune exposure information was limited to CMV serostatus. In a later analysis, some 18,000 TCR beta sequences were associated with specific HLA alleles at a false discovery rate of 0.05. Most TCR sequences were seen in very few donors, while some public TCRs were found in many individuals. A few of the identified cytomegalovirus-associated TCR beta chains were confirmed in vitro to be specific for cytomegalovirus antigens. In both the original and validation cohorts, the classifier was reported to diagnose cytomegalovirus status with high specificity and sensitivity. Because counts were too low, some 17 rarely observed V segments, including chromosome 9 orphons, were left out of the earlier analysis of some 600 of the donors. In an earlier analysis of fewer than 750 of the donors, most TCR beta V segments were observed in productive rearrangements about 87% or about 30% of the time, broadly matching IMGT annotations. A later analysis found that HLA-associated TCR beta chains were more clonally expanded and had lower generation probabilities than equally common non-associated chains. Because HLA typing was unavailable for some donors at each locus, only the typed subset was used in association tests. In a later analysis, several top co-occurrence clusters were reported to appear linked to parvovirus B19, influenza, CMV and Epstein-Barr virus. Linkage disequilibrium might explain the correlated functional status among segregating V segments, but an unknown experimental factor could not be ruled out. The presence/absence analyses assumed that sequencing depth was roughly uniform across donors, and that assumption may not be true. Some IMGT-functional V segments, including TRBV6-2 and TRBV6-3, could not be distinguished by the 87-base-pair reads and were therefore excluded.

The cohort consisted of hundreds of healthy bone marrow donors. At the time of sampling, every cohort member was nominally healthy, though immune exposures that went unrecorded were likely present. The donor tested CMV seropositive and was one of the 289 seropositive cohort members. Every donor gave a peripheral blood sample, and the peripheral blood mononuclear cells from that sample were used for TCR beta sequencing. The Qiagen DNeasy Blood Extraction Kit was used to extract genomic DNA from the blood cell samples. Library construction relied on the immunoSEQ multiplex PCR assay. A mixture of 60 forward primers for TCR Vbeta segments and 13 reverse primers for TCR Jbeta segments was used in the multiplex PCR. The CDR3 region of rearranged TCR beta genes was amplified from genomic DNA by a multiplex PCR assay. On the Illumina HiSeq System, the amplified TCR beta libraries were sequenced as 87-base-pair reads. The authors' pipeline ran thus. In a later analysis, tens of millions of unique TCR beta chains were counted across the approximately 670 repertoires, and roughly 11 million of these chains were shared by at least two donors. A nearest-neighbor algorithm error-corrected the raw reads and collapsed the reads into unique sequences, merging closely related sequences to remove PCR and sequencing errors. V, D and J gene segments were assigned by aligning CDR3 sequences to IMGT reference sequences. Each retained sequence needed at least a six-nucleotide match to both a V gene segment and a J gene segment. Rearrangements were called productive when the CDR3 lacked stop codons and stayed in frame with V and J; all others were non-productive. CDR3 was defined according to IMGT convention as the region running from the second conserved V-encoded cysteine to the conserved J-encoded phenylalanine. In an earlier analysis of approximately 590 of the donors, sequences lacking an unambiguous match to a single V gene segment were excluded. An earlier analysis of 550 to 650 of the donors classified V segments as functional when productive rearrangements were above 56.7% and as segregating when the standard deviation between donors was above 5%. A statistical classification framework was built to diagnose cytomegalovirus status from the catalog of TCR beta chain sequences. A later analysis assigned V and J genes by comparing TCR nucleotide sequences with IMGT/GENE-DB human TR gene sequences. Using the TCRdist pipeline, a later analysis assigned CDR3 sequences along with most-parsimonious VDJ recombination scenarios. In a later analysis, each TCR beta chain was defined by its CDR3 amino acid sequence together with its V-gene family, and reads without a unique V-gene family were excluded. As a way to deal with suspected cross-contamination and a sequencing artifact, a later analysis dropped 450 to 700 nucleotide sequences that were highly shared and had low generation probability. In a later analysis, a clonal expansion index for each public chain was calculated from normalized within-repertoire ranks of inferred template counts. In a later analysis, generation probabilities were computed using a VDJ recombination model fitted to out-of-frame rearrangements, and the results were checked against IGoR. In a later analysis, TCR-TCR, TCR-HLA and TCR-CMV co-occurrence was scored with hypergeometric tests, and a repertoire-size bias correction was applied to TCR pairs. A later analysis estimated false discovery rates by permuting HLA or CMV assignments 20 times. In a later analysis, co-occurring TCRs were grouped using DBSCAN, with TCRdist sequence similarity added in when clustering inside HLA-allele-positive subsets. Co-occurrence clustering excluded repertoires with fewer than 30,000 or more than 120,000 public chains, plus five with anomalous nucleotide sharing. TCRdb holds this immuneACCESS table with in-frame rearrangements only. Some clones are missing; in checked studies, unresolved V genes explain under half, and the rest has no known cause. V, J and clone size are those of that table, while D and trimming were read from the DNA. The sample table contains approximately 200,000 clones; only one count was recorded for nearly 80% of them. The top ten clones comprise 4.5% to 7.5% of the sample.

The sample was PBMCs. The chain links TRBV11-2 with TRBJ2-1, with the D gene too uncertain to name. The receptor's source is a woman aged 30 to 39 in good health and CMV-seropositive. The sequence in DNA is TGTGCCAGCACCTCCTCCTTTTACAAGAATGAGCAGTTCTTC. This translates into CASTSSFYKNEQFF.